This T cell receptor (beta chain) was sequenced during a study of shared clonotypes between healthy human individuals. The germline gives CDR1 MNHEY, CDR2 SVGAGI. The length of the CDR3 is 15 residues. V lost 5 bases to trimming and J lost 2 bases; unmatched junction nucleotides: 2. Data came from immunoSEQ multiplex PCR; TCRdb stores just in-frame clones and leaves some out. The sample contains 300,000 to 400,000 clones, around 67% of which appear only once. This sequence joins TRBV6-5 and TRBJ2-1, with 11 bases lining up with TRBD1. The receptor comes from a man aged 30 to 45 in good health. Material: memory CD4+ T cells sorted from blood. The subset: CD45RA-negative fraction. In nucleotides, the CDR3 is TGTGCCAGCAGTCCGGGACAGGGGGCCTACAATGAGCAGTTCTTC. This codes for CASSPGQGAYNEQFF.